The 15 T cell receptor beta chains below all came from one sample that was sequenced in a study of blood T cells in healthy people across ages. A J-beta primer mix and a sample-barcoded 5' primer were used in a second PCR of roughly 7 to 12 cycles. TCRdb called the 5' RACE reads again in MiXCR, with one record for every CDR3 protein. The table lists more than 1,000,000 distinct CDR3 sequences, roughly 24% of them singletons. The sample was also linked to a second study, of T cells of mothers and their children.

The specimen sequenced was blood. The source is a girl aged 2-10 years in good health.

This clonotype was picked up many times. This sequence joins TRBV14 and TRBJ2-1; no clear D. V dropped 0 bases and J dropped 3 bases, with 12 bases sitting between them. The length of the CDR3 is 16 residues. Germline V lookup: CDR1 SGHDN, CDR2 FVKESK. Here the CDR3 reads CASSQDFGSYYNEQFF. The DNA for the CDR3 is TGTGCCAGCAGCCAAGATTTCGGGTCGTACTACAATGAGCAGTTCTTC.

This chain uses TRBV20-1 with TRBJ2-1, with D perhaps TRBD2 (5 bases). Trimming stripped 0 bases from V and 6 bases from J, with 15 bases between. CDR1 and CDR2 (germline): DFQATT, SNEGSKA (reference sequence). The CDR3 sequence is 15 residues long. Here the CDR3 DNA reads TGCAGTGCTAGAGATCTGGCTAGCTTAATCAATGAGCAGTTCTTC. This translates into CSARDLASLINEQFF.

The V and J genes are TRBV5-1 and TRBJ1-5; possible D gene TRBD1, 6 bases. The CDR3 has 13 amino acids. Between the trimmed V and J ends, which lost 3 bases and 5 bases, there was a span of 9 bases. Germline values: CDR1 SGHRS, CDR2 YFSETQ. In DNA form, the CDR3 reads TGCGCCAGCAGCTCAGGGGCCGATCAGCCCCAGCATTTT. Amino acids: CASSSGADQPQHF.

This rearrangement joins TRBV3-1 to TRBJ2-3; TRBD2 is a possible D gene (7 bases). Trimming took off 4 bases at V and 4 bases at J, with 21 bases between the two ends. The CDR3 sequence is 17 residues long. CDR1 LGHDT and CDR2 YNNKEL come from the germline V gene (reference sequence). CDR3 sequence: CASSRFMAGAPADTQYF. The CDR3 DNA is TGTGCCAGCAGCCGTTTTATGGCGGGGGCCCCAGCAGATACGCAGTATTTT.

The table lists this clonotype with a few counts. The V and J genes are TRBV7-3 and TRBJ2-3; TRBD1 matches at 10 bases. From germline, CDR1 is SGHTA and CDR2 FQGTGA. CDR3 length equals 15 residues. The V and J ends lost 8 bases and 4 bases, in that order; junction bases with no gene match: 9. CDR3 residues: CASGMTGGAADTQYF. CDR3 DNA: TGTGCCAGCGGAATGACAGGGGGCGCGGCAGATACGCAGTATTTT.

The table lists this clonotype with a few counts. This chain links TRBV18 with TRBJ1-1; TRBD1 agrees at 11 bases. Germline-derived CDR1 and CDR2 are KGHSH and LQKENI. Trimming cost V 6 bases and J 0 bases; bases outside gene matches: 6. This CDR3 contains 16 residues. CDR3 sequence reads: CASSRTGGAMNTEAFF. CDR3 nucleotide sequence: TGTGCCAGCTCCCGGACAGGGGGCGCGATGAACACTGAAGCTTTCTTT.

This sequence joins TRBV5-5 and TRBJ2-1; the D is unclear. V dropped 4 bases and J dropped 6 bases, with 8 bases sitting between them. CDR1 SGHKS and CDR2 YYEKEE come from the germline V gene (reference sequence). The CDR3 spans 12 residues. In nucleotides, the CDR3 is TGTGCCAGCAGCCATGTATTCAATGAGCAGTTCTTC. This codes for CASSHVFNEQFF.

V gene TRBV7-9 combines with J gene TRBJ1-1; no clear D gene. The CDR3 has 14 residues. The germline V gene encodes CDR1 SEHNR and CDR2 FQNEAQ (reference sequence). V shed 5 bases and J shed 0 bases, with 10 bases lying between them. Here the CDR3 reads CASSPRIMNTEAFF. As DNA, the CDR3 is TGTGCCAGCAGCCCACGGATAATGAACACTGAAGCTTTCTTT.

The V gene is TRBV11-3, the J gene TRBJ2-5; 12 bases map to TRBD2. Germline V gene sequence: CDR1 SGHNT, CDR2 YENEEA. The CDR3 sequence is 17 residues long. V shed 1 base and J 1 base; nucleotides not matched to a gene: 4. Written as DNA, the CDR3 is TGTGCCAGCAGCTTAGGGACTAGCGGGACCTTCCAAGAGACCCAGTACTTC. Amino acid sequence: CASSLGTSGTFQETQYF. The entire variable domain, with the rest obtained from reference TRBV11-3 and TRBJ2-5, is as follows: EAGVVQSPRYKIIEKKQPVAFWCNPISGHNTLYWYLQNLGQGPELLIRYENEEAVDDSQLPKDRFSAERLKGVDSTLKIQPAELGDSAVYLCASSLGTSGTFQETQYFGPGTRLLVL.

The rearrangement links TRBV28 to TRBJ1-2; D not certain. Germline lookup yields CDR1 MDHEN and CDR2 SYDVKM. Trimming pared 8 bases from V and 8 bases from J, leaving 18 bases between. This CDR3 has 13 residues. CDR3: CASGSWGPYGYTF. Written as DNA, the CDR3 is TGTGCCAGCGGGAGTTGGGGTCCGTACGGCTACACCTTC.

This clonotype was counted a few times. The chain combines TRBV10-2 with TRBJ2-1; 8 bases are a match to TRBD1. The end of the DNA aligns better with TRBJ2-7, so the J call may be wrong. Germline V gene data show CDR1 as WSHSY and CDR2 as SAAADI. CDR3 length: 16 amino acids. The CDR3, as DNA: TGCGCCAGCAGCCTGGACGGGACAGGTTCTTCCTACGAGCAGTACTTC. Its translation is CASSLDGTGSSYEQYF.

The chain is built from TRBV12-5 and TRBJ1-1; TRBD1 is a possible D gene (5 bases). V was clipped by 2 bases and J by 1 base, with 14 bases between them. This CDR3 region has 16 residues. Germline CDR1 is LGHNT and CDR2 is FRNRAP. The CDR3 DNA reads as TGTGCTAGTGGTTTGCCCCTCAGGGCTACGAACACTGAAGCTTTCTTT. Translation: CASGLPLRATNTEAFF. Drawing the rest from reference TRBV12-5 and TRBJ1-1, the complete variable domain is DARVTQTPRHKVTEMGQEVTMRCQPILGHNTVFWYRQTMMQGLELLAYFRNRAPLDDSGMPKDRFSAEMPDATLATLKIQPSEPRDSAVYFCASGLPLRATNTEAFFGQGTRLTVV.

V and J are TRBV20-1 and TRBJ2-1, with 7 positions matching TRBD1. Germline V lookup: CDR1 DFQATT, CDR2 SNEGSKA (reference sequence). The CDR3 runs to 15 residues. V shed 5 bases, J shed 2 bases, and the junction held 9 bases outside the gene matches. The CDR3 loop is CSAPLGGAPYNEQFF. DNA for the CDR3: TGCAGTGCTCCCTTAGGGGGCGCCCCCTACAATGAGCAGTTCTTC.

This chain uses TRBV7-9 with TRBJ2-1; TRBD1 matches 9 bases. Looked up from germline, CDR1 is SEHNR and CDR2 is FQNEAQ (reference sequence). V dropped 0 bases and J dropped 3; count of bases not matched to a gene: 6. CDR3 length: 17 residues. In nucleotides, the CDR3 is TGTGCCAGCAGCTTAGCAAGCCAGACAGGGGGCTACAATGAGCAGTTCTTC. Amino acid sequence: CASSLASQTGGYNEQFF.

The table lists this clonotype with a few counts. V usage is TRBV5-5 and J usage is TRBJ2-5, with D possibly TRBD1 on 6 matching bases. CDR1 is SGHKS and CDR2 is YYEKEE in the germline V gene (reference sequence). Trimming left V 4 bases short and J 6 bases short, with 16 bases between. The CDR3 length is 14 residues. As DNA, the CDR3 is TGTGCCAGCAGCATGGATGTACAGGGTCAGACCCAGTACTTC. The encoded protein is CASSMDVQGQTQYF.